The rows below give T cell receptor beta chains drawn from one sample of a study of T cells in Graves' hyperthyroidism and ophthalmopathy. MiXCR, applied by TCRdb to the multiplex PCR reads, yields one record per CDR3 protein. The sample has 600,000 to 700,000 distinct CDR3 sequences; approximately 15% are singletons. What was sequenced was blood. These TCRs come from a woman in her forties with Graves' ophthalmopathy. Both conserved end residues are part of each CDR3.

V	J	CDR3
TRBV20-1	TRBJ1-2	CSASSGQGYGYTF
TRBV3-1	TRBJ2-5	CASSQSGRLETQYF
TRBV11-3	TRBJ2-5	CASSLGRNSGEPQETQYF
TRBV28	TRBJ1-1	CASSLPSGQGGEAFF
TRBV7-9	TRBJ1-2	CASSTPQREAYGYTF
TRBV3-1	TRBJ2-5	CASSRGASGSMETQYF
TRBV20-1	TRBJ2-7	CSARDPGAEQYF
TRBV7-3	TRBJ2-1	CASSLQAGESEQFF
TRBV15	TRBJ1-2	CATSRDRTGAYGYTF
TRBV6-2/TRBV6-3	TRBJ1-3	CASSYGDTDSGNTIYF
TRBV11-3	TRBJ2-2	CASSLRQGITGELFF
TRBV30	TRBJ2-2	CAWRATGNTGELFF
TRBV4-2	TRBJ1-2	CASSHSGGARDGYTF
TRBV6-1	TRBJ1-1	CASRTRDRGSSDEAFF
TRBV5-1	TRBJ2-2	CASSSPSGSPINTGELFF
TRBV7-8	TRBJ2-7	CASSLDSPSYEQYF
TRBV2	TRBJ1-1	CASRTVGLYSNTEAFF
TRBV24-1	TRBJ2-7	CATSDPLPSGKQYF
TRBV6-1	TRBJ1-2	CASSEQGDYGYTF
TRBV28	TRBJ2-7	CASGGVAVVYEQYF
TRBV5-1	TRBJ2-7	CASSLGLAGSVYEQYF
TRBV20-1	TRBJ2-7	CSARGRTTYEQYF
TRBV19	TRBJ1-2	CASTPGTATIGYTF
TRBV28	TRBJ2-5	CASSPTDRAKETQYF
TRBV7-9	TRBJ2-6	CASSGDGPHNVLTF
TRBV7-9	TRBJ2-7	CASSAGPRTGYEQYF
TRBV11-2	TRBJ1-1	CASSPRTGAHNTEAFF
TRBV20-1	TRBJ2-5	CSAPGTRVRETQYF
TRBV6-2/TRBV6-3	TRBJ2-5	CASSPTGTSDQETQYF
TRBV7-8	TRBJ2-7	CASNRGQVRSSYEQYF
TRBV6-1	TRBJ1-2	CASNRDRANYGYTF
TRBV6-5	TRBJ1-2	CASSYSTQGRDGYTF
TRBV6-1	TRBJ1-1	CASSPIPGNTEAFF
TRBV5-1	TRBJ1-5	CASSPDRVGQPQHF
TRBV29-1	TRBJ1-1	CSVTLDLLNTEAFF
TRBV27	TRBJ2-2	CASSRFGDGELFF
TRBV7-2	TRBJ1-5	CASNSGTGGWQPQHF
TRBV7-2	TRBJ2-7	CASSSFPRGSYEQYF
TRBV20-1	TRBJ2-2	CSASRGLAGLQAGELFF
TRBV11-3	TRBJ1-5	CASSPTGQSNQPQHF
TRBV3-1	TRBJ1-3	CASSQGTLKGNTIYF
TRBV6-1	TRBJ1-5	CASSGGQGQNQPQHF
TRBV28	TRBJ2-3	CASSPIYPRTDTQYF
TRBV19	TRBJ2-7	CASRLLAASSYEQYF
TRBV6-5	TRBJ2-5	CASSYNLAGDQETQYF
TRBV13	TRBJ2-5	CASSFSGSGLETQYF
TRBV6-5	TRBJ2-2	CASSSYPVAGTGELFF
TRBV28	TRBJ1-2	CASCHGQGTYGYTF
TRBV2	TRBJ2-5	CASSEDARETQYF
TRBV7-9	TRBJ2-2	CASIEGATGELFF
TRBV12-3/TRBV12-4	TRBJ2-5	CASGPKMGAETQYF
TRBV2	TRBJ2-5	CASSVGQGRATQYF
TRBV12-3/TRBV12-4	TRBJ1-5	CASSSGPASQPQHF
TRBV5-5	TRBJ1-1	CASNTPQGSAEAFF
TRBV20-1	TRBJ2-3	CSASSGRTDTQYF
TRBV6-2/TRBV6-3	TRBJ1-5	CATRGGIQPQHF
TRBV3-1	TRBJ2-5	CASSPGQGPFQETQYF
TRBV12-3/TRBV12-4	TRBJ1-5	CASTLGGNSNQPQHF
TRBV11-2	TRBJ2-7	CASSFGLLDHEQYF